Below, 28 T cell receptor beta chains from the same sample are listed, as sequenced in a study of graft-versus-host responses after intestinal transplantation. The antigens these receptors bind are not known. Sequencing was performed with immunoSEQ multiplex PCR; in TCRdb, only in-frame clones are kept and a portion is missing. The sample yields more than 65,000 clones, under 95% seen once. This sample comprised unstimulated CD8+ T cells sorted from spleen or lymph node cells, obtained before transplant. The receptors were sampled from a human donor who was the organ donor for an intestinal transplant.

This chain links TRBV7-9 with TRBJ1-2, with 7 bases aligning to TRBD1. V shed 5 bases and J 6 bases; nucleotides not matched to a gene: 18. The CDR3 sequence is 17 residues long. Germline V gene lookup returns CDR1 SEHNR and CDR2 FQNEAQ (reference sequence). CDR3 nucleotides: TGTGCCAGCAGCCCAATAAAGGGGATTGACAGGGTGGATGGCTACACCTTC. Its translation is CASSPIKGIDRVDGYTF.

V gene TRBV6-5 combines with J gene TRBJ1-6; D possibly corresponds to TRBD1 (6 bases). This CDR3 comprises 15 residues. Deletions cut 0 bases from V and 10 bases from J, with 13 bases between. Germline CDR1 reads MNHEY; CDR2 reads SVGAGI. CDR3 DNA: TGTGCCAGCAGTTACTCCGGGGGCGAAAGATCACCCCTCCACTTT. This codes for CASSYSGGERSPLHF.

This chain uses TRBV6-1 with TRBJ2-5; D not resolved. Trimming took 6 bases from V and 0 from J, leaving 8 bases between them. Looked up from germline, CDR1 is MNHNS and CDR2 is SASEGT. This CDR3 comprises 13 residues. CDR3 sequence: CASRFWYQETQYF. DNA for the CDR3: TGTGCCAGCAGATTCTGGTACCAAGAGACCCAGTACTTC.

The chain links TRBV7-9 to TRBJ1-2; D not resolved. V lost 1 base and J lost 1, with 7 bases in between. The CDR3 spans 14 residues. Germline CDR1 is SEHNR and CDR2 is FQNEAQ (reference sequence). CDR3 sequence reads: CASSLVHSNYGYTF. Here the CDR3 DNA reads TGTGCCAGCAGCTTAGTGCACAGTAACTATGGCTACACCTTC.

The chain is built from TRBV5-4 and TRBJ1-4, with D maybe TRBD1 (5 bases). The CDR3 is made up of 14 amino acids. Germline V gene sequence: CDR1 SGHNT, CDR2 YYREEE (reference sequence). V lost 2 bases and J lost 7, with 12 bases in between. Here the CDR3 reads CASSFGIGGEKLFF. DNA of the CDR3: TGTGCCAGCAGCTTCGGAATCGGGGGTGAAAAACTGTTTTTT.

The rearrangement joins TRBV9 to TRBJ2-7; D tentatively fits TRBD1 or TRBD2 (5 bases each). This CDR3 is 16 amino acids long. The germline V gene encodes CDR1 SGDLS and CDR2 YYNGEE. Trimming took 4 bases from V and 3 from J, leaving 20 bases between them. In DNA, the CDR3 is TGTGCCAGCAGCCCGACGGCCGGGGCCTTCCTCTACGAGCAGTACTTC. It translates to CASSPTAGAFLYEQYF.

This sequence joins TRBV11-3 and TRBJ2-5; the D gene is possibly TRBD1 (6 bases). The germline V gene has CDR1 SGHNT and CDR2 YENEEA. Trimming cost V 5 bases and J 5 bases, with 21 bases left between them. The CDR3 has 16 residues. The CDR3 loop is CASSNPGHPIHETQYF. The CDR3 region has the DNA TGTGCCAGCAGCAACCCGGGACACCCGATTCACGAGACCCAGTACTTC.

V is TRBV2 and J is TRBJ1-2, with D possibly matching TRBD1 (6 bases). V lost 8 bases and J lost 0, with 16 bases in between. Germline V gene sequence: CDR1 SNHLY, CDR2 FYNNEI. CDR3 length equals 15 residues. For the CDR3, the DNA is TGTGCCAGCGGGGGCGGAGGGGGTACTAACTATGGCTACACCTTC. It specifies CASGGGGGTNYGYTF.

This clone was detected once. This CDR3 reads CASSSGTDGNTIYF. CDR3 bases: TGTGCCAGCAGCTCCGGGACAGATGGAAACACCATATATTTT. The J gene is TRBJ1-3, the V gene TRBV13, with 7 nucleotides matching TRBD1. CDR1 and CDR2 (germline): PRHDT, FYEKMQ (reference sequence). V gave up 4 bases and J gave up 3 bases; unmatched junction bases: 3. The CDR3 has 14 residues.

J is TRBJ2-3 and V is TRBV5-1; D gene ambiguous. Germline V gene data show CDR1 as SGHRS and CDR2 as YFSETQ. With 1 base removed from V and 2 bases from J, the gap between germline ends came to 14 bases. The CDR3 is 16 amino acids. CDR3 nucleotides: TGCGCCAGCAGCTTGCTGCAGTTCGCCTCCACAGATACGCAGTATTTT. It translates to CASSLLQFASTDTQYF.

This sequence joins TRBV27 and TRBJ1-2, with D possibly TRBD1 on 6 matching bases. V was cut by 4 bases and J by 8 bases, with 14 bases left in between. The CDR3 is 13 residues long. Germline lookup yields CDR1 MNHEY and CDR2 SMNVEV (reference sequence). CDR3 residues: CASSYGQSRGYTF. In DNA form, the CDR3 reads TGTGCCAGCAGTTACGGACAGTCGAGGGGCTACACCTTC.

The rearrangement links TRBV6-5 to TRBJ2-2, with a possible D match to TRBD1 (6 bases). V was clipped by 4 bases and J by 5 bases, with 11 bases between them. Germline CDR1 reads MNHEY; CDR2 reads SVGAGI. This CDR3 spans 14 amino acids. Here the CDR3 reads CASSFHQGTGELFF. The CDR3 bases are TGTGCCAGCAGTTTTCACCAGGGGACCGGGGAGCTGTTTTTT.

This clone has just a few counts. This chain connects TRBV19 to TRBJ1-6, with 9 bases lining up with TRBD1. This CDR3 comprises 14 residues. Germline V CDR1 and CDR2: LNHDA, SQIVND (reference sequence). J was trimmed by 11 bases and V by 5 bases; bases with no gene match: 7. The CDR3 sequence: CASSPGTGQAPLHF. DNA for the CDR3: TGTGCCAGTAGTCCCGGGACAGGGCAGGCACCCCTCCACTTT. Looking up the rest from reference TRBV19 and TRBJ1-6 gives the full variable domain: DGGITQSPKYLFRKEGQNVTLSCEQNLNHDAMYWYRQDPGQGLRLIYYSQIVNDFQKGDIAEGYSVSREKKESFPLTVTSAQKNPTAFYLCASSPGTGQAPLHFGNGTRLTVT.

The chain carries TRBV5-1 and TRBJ2-7; perhaps TRBD2 as D (7 bases). This CDR3 contains 15 residues. V dropped 7 bases and J dropped 1 base, with 18 bases sitting between them. CDR1 is SGHRS and CDR2 is YFSETQ in the germline V gene. This chain's CDR3 is CASGEGDSGSYEQYF. CDR3 DNA sequence: TGCGCCAGCGGGGAGGGGGATAGCGGTTCCTACGAGCAGTACTTC.

The chain is built from TRBV11-2 and TRBJ1-2; possible D gene TRBD1, 6 bases. This CDR3 has 15 residues. Trimming shortened V by 2 bases and J by 3 bases, and 13 bases separated the two germline ends. Germline V gives CDR1 SGHAT, CDR2 FQNNGV. CDR3 bases: TGTGCCAGCAGCTTAACTGCCAGGGGAGACTATGGCTACACCTTC. It encodes CASSLTARGDYGYTF.

In DNA form, the CDR3 reads TGTGCCAGCAGCTTACGACTAGCGTCACGGGAGACCCAGTACTTC. Translated: CASSLRLASRETQYF. This chain uses TRBV13 with TRBJ2-5; 8 bases match TRBD2. This CDR3 spans 15 amino acids. The germline V gene has CDR1 PRHDT and CDR2 FYEKMQ (reference sequence). V was pared by 2 bases and J by 5 bases, with 7 bases of the junction left unmatched.

For the CDR3, the DNA is TGTGCCAGCAGCTTAGGATTAGATGCCGGGGAGCTGTTTTTT. Protein: CASSLGLDAGELFF. The chain uses TRBV11-2 and TRBJ2-2; D is ambiguous. This CDR3 has 14 residues. V shed 1 base and J shed 6 bases, with 9 bases lying between them. Germline CDR1 is SGHAT and CDR2 is FQNNGV.

CDR3 in DNA: TGTGCCAGCAGCTTGTCTCCCGGGCTATCCTATGGCTACACCTTC. As protein: CASSLSPGLSYGYTF. The genes are TRBV5-4 and TRBJ1-2; D not resolved. Per germline, CDR1 SGHNT and CDR2 YYREEE (reference sequence). The CDR3 totals 15 residues. V shed 1 base and J shed 4 bases, with 14 bases lying between them.

The chain has TRBV15 and TRBJ2-3, with D tentatively TRBD1 (6 bases). Germline V gene sequence: CDR1 LNHNV, CDR2 YYDKDF (reference sequence). The CDR3 is 15 amino acids. Trimming removed 3 bases from V and 2 bases from J, with 12 bases in between. The CDR3 sequence is CATSRFTGPTDTQYF. The DNA for the CDR3 is TGTGCCACCAGCAGGTTCACAGGGCCCACAGATACGCAGTATTTT.

In regard to this clone: The same CDR3 also results from other DNA sequences found in this sample. The chain employs TRBV19 and TRBJ1-2; D is ambiguous. Germline V lookup: CDR1 LNHDA, CDR2 SQIVND (reference sequence). CDR3 length equals 13 residues. The V and J ends lost 3 bases and 3 bases respectively, with 8 bases between them. The CDR3 sequence: CASSITSYYGYTF. Here the CDR3 DNA reads TGTGCCAGTAGTATTACCAGCTACTATGGCTACACCTTC.

Comments on this clone: A junction end diverges from the germline sequence, so it may reflect a read error. The chain combines TRBV7-9 with TRBJ2-7; possible D gene TRBD2, 6 bases. The CDR3 is made up of 14 amino acids. CDR1 is SEHNR and CDR2 is FQNEAQ in the germline V gene (reference sequence). Here the CDR3 reads CASSLVGGNYGQYF. The CDR3 DNA reads TGTGCCAGCAGCTTAGTCGGAGGGAATTACGGGCAGTACTTC.

The chain uses TRBV6-1 and TRBJ2-3, with TRBD2 matching over 12 bases. Trimming cost V 4 bases and J 6 bases; bases outside gene matches: 11. Germline loops: CDR1 MNHNS, CDR2 SASEGT. CDR3 size: 17 residues. Here the CDR3 DNA reads TGTGCCAGCAGTGGGACTAGCGGGGACAGACTGGAGGATACGCAGTATTTT. Translating gives CASSGTSGDRLEDTQYF.

The gene calls are TRBV28 and TRBJ2-1, with TRBD2 as a possible D gene (6 bases). Between the trimmed V and J ends, which lost 2 bases and 3 bases, there was a span of 8 bases. This CDR3 contains 14 residues. Germline CDR1 MDHEN, CDR2 SYDVKM. In DNA form, the CDR3 reads TGTGCCAGCAGTTTAGACGGGAGCTACAATGAGCAGTTCTTC. This codes for CASSLDGSYNEQFF.

V and J are TRBV7-2 and TRBJ2-1; D might be TRBD2 (6 bases). V was pared by 5 bases and J by 2 bases, with 10 bases between. The germline gives CDR1 SGHTA, CDR2 FQGNSA. This CDR3 spans 14 amino acids. Here the CDR3 reads CASSPAGPYNEQFF. CDR3 DNA sequence: TGTGCCAGCAGCCCCGCGGGACCCTACAATGAGCAGTTCTTC.

J is TRBJ1-1 and V is TRBV2, with D unclear. The V end lost 2 bases, the J end lost 4 bases, and 14 bases lay between the germline ends. The germline V gene encodes CDR1 SNHLY and CDR2 FYNNEI. The CDR3 has 15 residues. Here the CDR3 DNA reads TGTGCCAGCAGTGAAAGGGCGGGGTGGGTCACTGAAGCTTTCTTT. It codes for CASSERAGWVTEAFF. Filled out from reference TRBV2 and TRBJ1-1, the complete variable domain reads EPEVTQTPSHQVTQMGQEVILRCVPISNHLYFYWYRQILGQKVEFLVSFYNNEISEKSEIFDDQFSVERPDGSNFTLKIRSTKLEDSAMYFCASSERAGWVTEAFFGQGTRLTVV.

The chain is built from TRBV4-1 and TRBJ2-3; no clear D gene. CDR1 is MGHRA and CDR2 is YSYEKL in the germline V gene. This CDR3 is 15 amino acids long. Trimming took 0 bases from V and 2 from J, leaving 9 bases between them. The CDR3 here is CASSQDTGTTDTQYF. CDR3 DNA: TGCGCCAGCAGCCAAGATACCGGCACCACAGATACGCAGTATTTT.

The rearrangement links TRBV19 to TRBJ2-7, with a possible D match to TRBD2 (5 bases). Trimming cost V 2 bases and J 2 bases, with 28 bases left between them. The germline V gene encodes CDR1 LNHDA and CDR2 SQIVND (reference sequence). The CDR3 length is 20 residues. CDR3 nucleotides: TGTGCCAGTAGTATATATGTCTCCCGCTCTGCACGGGAATCTCCCTACGAGCAGTACTTC. It is translated as CASSIYVSRSARESPYEQYF.

V and J are TRBV2 and TRBJ2-7, with D tentatively TRBD1 or TRBD2 (5 bases each). Trimming pared 3 bases from V and 0 bases from J, leaving 18 bases between. The germline CDR1 and CDR2 sequences are SNHLY and FYNNEI. This CDR3 region has 17 residues. CDR3: CASSEGVTTSASYEQYF. CDR3 DNA sequence: TGTGCCAGCAGTGAGGGGGTCACTACCTCGGCCTCCTACGAGCAGTACTTC.